This is a list of T cell receptor beta chains from one sample in a study of identical twins. MiXCR, run by TCRdb on the 5' RACE reads, gives a single entry per CDR3 protein. Seen here are 600,000 to 850,000 distinct CDR3 sequences, 15% to 20% observed once, and the top ten hold 13%. In addition, the sample was reused for a study of T cells expressing NK-cell markers.

The sample taken for sequencing was PBMCs. The receptor source for this set is a woman aged 18-30 years in good health. The conserved cysteine and the conserved F or W are not part of the CDR3 here.

J gene	V gene	CDR3 length	CDR3 protein
TRBJ2-1	TRBV24-1	14	ATSDPGQGQGNEQF
TRBJ1-5	TRBV20-1	11	SASWALGGPQH
TRBJ2-7	TRBV6-1	14	ASSGLGTGKSYEQY
TRBJ1-6	TRBV12-3/TRBV12-4	14	ASSRREGSYNSPLH
TRBJ2-1	TRBV29-1	11	SVEGTGHNEQF
TRBJ1-2	TRBV6-2/TRBV6-3	11	ASEGPANYGYT
TRBJ2-3	TRBV5-6	13	ASSPSMRRPDRQY
TRBJ1-4	TRBV7-6	13	ASSLGTGGEEKLF
TRBJ1-2	TRBV3-1	14	ASSQPRGTATYGYT
TRBJ2-1	TRBV12-3/TRBV12-4	12	ASSLTRTYNEQF
TRBJ2-3	TRBV20-1	12	SATRGGPTDTQY
TRBJ2-6	TRBV5-1	13	ASSLVVAGANVLT
TRBJ2-1	TRBV5-6	13	ASSGGTSGYNEQF
TRBJ2-3	TRBV20-1	14	SARDRKTGYSDTQY
TRBJ2-7	TRBV15	13	ATSTDRVHSYEQY
TRBJ1-2	TRBV6-1	13	ASSPTVPLSDGYT
TRBJ2-5	TRBV20-1	14	SGGNYVLGGQETQY
TRBJ2-5	TRBV20-1	11	SAKGSSRETQY
TRBJ1-2	TRBV10-3	10	AIRRGAKDYT